What follows are 23 T cell receptor beta chains derived from one specimen sequenced in a study of T-cell memory formation after mild COVID-19. MiXCR, run by TCRdb on the 5' RACE reads, gives a single entry per CDR3 protein. The sample consists of 140,000 to 150,000 distinct CDR3 sequences, almost 25% of them appearing once. The sequenced material came from PBMCs or a T cell subset sorted from them (not recorded which). These receptors originate from an adult woman who had mild COVID-19 (a few samples of this study predate the infection). Cell type and time point are not known.

This clonotype was seen only a few times. The CDR3 DNA sequence: TGTGCCAGCAGTGACCCGGGGGGTACGCAGTATTTT. Translated, it gives CASSDPGGTQYF. The chain uses TRBV6-4 and TRBJ2-3, with TRBD2 matching over 7 bases. Looked up from germline, CDR1 is MRHNA and CDR2 is SNTAGT. The CDR3 is 12 amino acids. V gave up 2 bases and J gave up 8 bases; unmatched junction bases: 1.

This chain joins TRBV4-2 and TRBJ2-5; no definite D call. The CDR3 is 14 residues long. Trimming pared 1 base from V and 2 bases from J, leaving 8 bases between. From germline, CDR1 is LGHNA and CDR2 YNFKEQ. The CDR3 loop is CASSQGYGQETQYF. For the CDR3, the DNA is TGTGCCAGCAGCCAAGGTTACGGACAAGAGACCCAGTACTTC.

This chain joins TRBV6-5 and TRBJ2-3, with 9 bases aligning to TRBD1. This CDR3 has 14 residues. V shed 3 bases, J shed 4 bases, and the junction held 2 bases outside the gene matches. Germline V gene sequence: CDR1 MNHEY, CDR2 SVGAGI. This chain's CDR3 is CASSYTGGADTQYF. CDR3 bases: TGTGCCAGCAGTTATACAGGGGGCGCAGATACGCAGTATTTT.

The chain recombines TRBV3-1 with TRBJ1-5; 9 nucleotides match TRBD1. Germline V gene lookup returns CDR1 LGHDT and CDR2 YNNKEL (reference sequence). CDR3 length: 16 residues. V shed 0 bases and J 2 bases; nucleotides not matched to a gene: 2. DNA for the CDR3: TGTGCCAGCAGCCAAGATTGGACAGGGGGCAATCAGCCCCAGCATTTT. Encoded protein: CASSQDWTGGNQPQHF.

The chain combines TRBV7-2 with TRBJ2-3; 8 bases match TRBD2. The germline V gene encodes CDR1 SGHTA and CDR2 FQGNSA. The ends lost 2 bases at V and 4 bases at J; junction bases unmatched: 8. The CDR3 loop spans 16 amino acids. The DNA of the CDR3 is TGTGCCAGCAGCTTATGGGATAGCGGGATGGCAGATACGCAGTATTTT. This encodes CASSLWDSGMADTQYF.

There are a few counts of this clonotype. The V call is TRBV20-1, the J call TRBJ2-7; D tentatively fits TRBD1 or TRBD2 (6 bases each). V lost 6 bases and J lost 1, with 13 bases in between. Germline V gene sequence: CDR1 DFQATT, CDR2 SNEGSKA (reference sequence). The CDR3 extends over 13 amino acids. The CDR3 DNA is TGCAGTGCAAGGAGAGGGGGGTCCTACGAGCAGTACTTC. Its translation is CSARRGGSYEQYF.

This clonotype was seen a handful of times. The chain recombines TRBV6-6 with TRBJ1-2, with D uncertain. Deletions cut 2 bases from V and 3 bases from J, with 16 bases between. The CDR3 is 16 amino acids. The germline gives CDR1 MNHNY, CDR2 SVGAGI (reference sequence). The CDR3 region is CASSYLVTSRDYGYTF. CDR3 coding DNA: TGTGCCAGCAGTTACCTTGTTACAAGTCGGGACTATGGCTACACCTTC.

In its sample, this clonotype was seen a few times. V is TRBV6-2 or TRBV6-3 and J is TRBJ2-1; no clear D gene. V lost 8 bases to trimming and J lost 2 bases, with 7 bases between them. The CDR3 is 12 amino acids. CDR1 is MNHEY, CDR2 SVGEGT, per germline. The CDR3 region is CASLGAYNEQFF. In DNA form, the CDR3 reads TGTGCCAGCCTCGGCGCCTACAATGAGCAGTTCTTC.

V usage is TRBV20-1 and J usage is TRBJ2-1; TRBD1 might be the D (7 bases). Trimming stripped 0 bases from V and 8 bases from J, with 17 bases between. Germline lookup yields CDR1 DFQATT and CDR2 SNEGSKA (reference sequence). The CDR3 sequence is 15 residues long. CDR3 residues: CSARDQGGFLYEQFF. The CDR3 DNA reads as TGCAGTGCTAGAGATCAGGGGGGTTTTCTGTATGAGCAGTTCTTC.

The chain uses TRBV5-6 and TRBJ2-2; unclear D gene. Germline CDR1 SGHDT, CDR2 YYEEEE. This CDR3 has 15 residues. The V end was cut by 2 bases, the J end by 3 bases, with 11 bases between. CDR3 residues: CASSFQTLYTGELFF. The CDR3 DNA reads as TGTGCCAGCAGCTTCCAGACACTATACACCGGGGAGCTGTTTTTT.

This chain links TRBV6-5 with TRBJ2-7, with 9 bases aligning to TRBD1. CDR3 length: 15 amino acids. J lost 3 bases, V lost 7 bases, and 10 bases had no gene match. Germline V lookup: CDR1 MNHEY, CDR2 SVGAGI. The CDR3 DNA reads TGTGCCAGCAACCTAGGTACGACAGGGGGCTACGAGCAGTACTTC. Encoded protein: CASNLGTTGGYEQYF.

This clonotype was seen a handful of times. The chain uses TRBV27 and TRBJ2-7; the D is unclear. CDR3 length: 13 amino acids. Trimming pared 8 bases from V and 0 bases from J, leaving 11 bases between. Germline V gene data show CDR1 as MNHEY and CDR2 as SMNVEV (reference sequence). In DNA, the CDR3 is TGTGCCAGCCGAGGCGGTTCCTCCTACGAGCAGTACTTC. This gives the protein CASRGGSSYEQYF.

This clonotype occurred many times. This chain links TRBV29-1 with TRBJ2-7; tentative D call: TRBD1 (5 bases). The V gene's germline CDR1 is SQVTM and CDR2 ANQGSEA. The CDR3 is 11 residues long. Trimming removed 3 bases at V and 3 bases at J, with 6 bases between. The CDR3 DNA reads as TGCAGCGTTGACAGGGACTACGAGCAGTACTTC. This translates into CSVDRDYEQYF.

In this sample, this clonotype turned up a few times. The chain combines TRBV7-2 with TRBJ1-1; weak D call: TRBD1 (6 bases). In germline, CDR1 is SGHTA, CDR2 FQGNSA. There are 14 residues in the CDR3. The V end lost 5 bases, the J end lost 11 bases, and 21 bases lay between the germline ends. CDR3 sequence reads: CASSLKGTYDEAFF. Written as DNA, the CDR3 is TGTGCCAGCAGCCTTAAAGGGACATACGATGAGGCTTTCTTT.

The J gene is TRBJ2-2, the V gene TRBV24-1; D call uncertain. Germline V gene lookup returns CDR1 KGHDR and CDR2 SFDVKD. This CDR3 is 13 amino acids long. The V end lost 3 bases, the J end lost 5 bases, and 6 bases lay between the germline ends. This chain's CDR3 is CATSDQGTGELFF. The CDR3 DNA is TGTGCCACCAGTGATCAAGGGACCGGGGAGCTGTTTTTT.

The rearrangement uses TRBV13 and TRBJ2-2, with a weak D call TRBD1 (6 bases). Germline CDR1 PRHDT, CDR2 FYEKMQ (reference sequence). The CDR3 consists of 13 residues. V was cut by 5 bases and J by 6 bases, with 10 bases left in between. CDR3 amino acids: CASSAGVSGELFF. CDR3 in DNA: TGTGCCAGCAGCGCAGGGGTCTCCGGGGAGCTGTTTTTT.

The chain recombines TRBV4-1 with TRBJ1-1; perhaps TRBD1 as D (6 bases). The CDR3 extends over 18 amino acids. V shed 2 bases and J shed 0 bases, with 19 bases lying between them. Germline V CDR1 and CDR2: MGHRA, YSYEKL. The chain's CDR3 is CASSQRGTPLSMNTEAFF. CDR3 nucleotides: TGCGCCAGCAGCCAACGGGGGACACCCTTGTCCATGAACACTGAAGCTTTCTTT.

This clonotype was counted a few times. The CDR3, as DNA: TGTGCCAGCAATACAGTAGGTGATGAAAAACTGTTTTTT. Residues: CASNTVGDEKLFF. This sequence joins TRBV2 and TRBJ1-4; D unresolved. CDR3 length: 13 amino acids. V was cut by 7 bases and J by 6 bases, with 12 bases left in between. The germline V gene encodes CDR1 SNHLY and CDR2 FYNNEI. Based on the CDR3 plus reference TRBV2 and TRBJ1-4, the full variable domain is EPEVTQTPSHQVTQMGQEVILRCVPISNHLYFYWYRQILGQKVEFLVSFYNNEISEKSEIFDDQFSVERPDGSNFTLKIRSTKLEDSAMYFCASNTVGDEKLFFGSGTQLSVL.

The chain recombines TRBV24-1 with TRBJ1-1; D is unresolved. V lost 2 bases and J 0 bases, leaving 6 bases between the germline ends. The CDR3 totals 14 residues. The germline gives CDR1 KGHDR, CDR2 SFDVKD. Here the CDR3 reads CATSDSGMNTEAFF. The CDR3, as DNA: TGTGCCACCAGTGATTCTGGAATGAACACTGAAGCTTTCTTT.

This clonotype was detected only a few times. J is TRBJ1-5 and V is TRBV20-1; D remains ambiguous. Germline V gene lookup returns CDR1 DFQATT and CDR2 SNEGSKA (reference sequence). V lost 0 bases to trimming and J lost 2 bases, with 14 bases between them. The CDR3 extends over 16 amino acids. The CDR3 spells CSARDMWESGNQPQHF. The CDR3 DNA follows: TGCAGTGCTAGAGATATGTGGGAGTCGGGCAATCAGCCCCAGCATTTT.

There are a few counts of this clonotype. The chain combines TRBV4-2 with TRBJ2-5, with 10 nucleotides matching TRBD1. This CDR3 spans 15 amino acids. Trimming removed 4 bases from V and 5 bases from J; junction bases left unmatched: 7. The germline gives CDR1 LGHNA, CDR2 YNFKEQ. Here the CDR3 DNA reads TGTGCCAGCAGCCCGGGGACAGGGGAGGGGGAGACCCAGTACTTC. It encodes CASSPGTGEGETQYF.

This clonotype was counted a few times. J is TRBJ2-3 and V is TRBV12-3 or TRBV12-4, with TRBD2 matching 8 bases. V dropped 7 bases and J dropped 5; count of bases not matched to a gene: 8. This CDR3 contains 14 residues. DNA of the CDR3: TGTGCCAGCACCCCAAGCGGGAGCGGAGATACGCAGTATTTT. Residues: CASTPSGSGDTQYF.

The chain joins TRBV30 to TRBJ1-5; possible D gene TRBD1, 6 bases. CDR1 is GTSNPN, CDR2 SVGIG, per germline (reference sequence). The CDR3 is made up of 15 amino acids. V dropped 3 bases and J dropped 7 bases, with 19 bases sitting between them. The CDR3 DNA reads TGTGCCTGGAGCGAGGACTTCGGGGGCAGGCAGCCCCAGCATTTT. Translation: CAWSEDFGGRQPQHF.